The 10 T cell receptor beta chains given below trace back to one sample, sequenced in a study of blood T cell repertoires in COVID-19. TCRdb's copy holds only in-frame clones and misses some; the assay was immunoSEQ multiplex PCR. The table shows about 270,000 clones, with about 81% occurring only once. The sequenced sample was peripheral blood. The receptors originated from a human donor with COVID-19, enrolled during active disease. The donor label of this sample is uncertain.

This sequence joins TRBV19 and TRBJ2-3; D may be TRBD2 (5 bases). Trimming removed 3 bases at V and 0 bases at J, with 10 bases between. Germline V CDR1 and CDR2: LNHDA, SQIVND (reference sequence). The CDR3 length is 15 residues. CDR3 in DNA: TGTGCCAGTAGTATGAGGGCGGTTAGCACAGATACGCAGTATTTT. This translates into CASSMRAVSTDTQYF.

The V gene is TRBV18, the J gene TRBJ1-1, with unresolved D. The V end lost 4 bases, the J end lost 6 bases, and 9 bases lay between the germline ends. CDR1 and CDR2 from the germline V gene are KGHSH and LQKENI. The CDR3 totals 12 residues. The CDR3 region has the DNA TGTGCCAGCTCACGCGGGGTCTCTGAAGCTTTCTTT. The encoded protein is CASSRGVSEAFF.

This chain links TRBV5-4 with TRBJ1-4, with a tentative D call TRBD1 (5 bases). V lost 1 base and J 7 bases, leaving 11 bases between the germline ends. The CDR3 totals 14 residues. Germline loops: CDR1 SGHNT, CDR2 YYREEE (reference sequence). The DNA for the CDR3 is TGTGCCAGCAGCTTGATCGGGACTTCTGAAAAACTGTTTTTT. This sequence encodes CASSLIGTSEKLFF.

The chain links TRBV13 to TRBJ1-4; TRBD1 matches 12 bases. CDR1 and CDR2 (germline): PRHDT, FYEKMQ (reference sequence). The CDR3 totals 16 residues. J was trimmed by 7 bases and V by 5 bases; bases with no gene match: 8. DNA of the CDR3: TGTGCCAGCAGCGTCGGGACAGGGGGCGGCGGTGAAAAACTGTTTTTT. It yields the protein CASSVGTGGGGEKLFF.

The V call is TRBV5-3, the J call TRBJ2-2, with 13 nucleotides matching TRBD2. Being an ORF, TRBV5-3 has a function that is uncertain. This CDR3 contains 17 residues. After removal of 4 bases from V and 5 bases from J, the junction contained 8 bases not matched to a gene. The CDR3 loop reads CARSIGLAGVGTGELFF. The DNA of the CDR3 is TGTGCCAGAAGCATCGGACTAGCGGGAGTTGGAACCGGGGAGCTGTTTTTT.

The chain uses TRBV19 and TRBJ2-1; TRBD1 agrees at 10 bases. This CDR3 has 15 residues. CDR1 is LNHDA, CDR2 SQIVND, per germline (reference sequence). The trim removed 5 bases at V and 11 bases at J, leaving 12 bases unmatched. This chain's CDR3 is CASSPGWGQGPKQFF. CDR3 sequence (DNA): TGTGCCAGTAGTCCCGGTTGGGGACAGGGGCCGAAGCAGTTCTTC.

This clone showed up just once. The chain recombines TRBV6-5 with TRBJ1-5; 7 bases map to TRBD1. V gave up 2 bases and J gave up 0 bases; unmatched junction bases: 4. This CDR3 is built from 16 residues. The V gene's germline CDR1 is MNHEY and CDR2 SVGAGI. In DNA form, the CDR3 reads TGTGCCAGCAGTTACACCGGGACAGATAGCAATCAGCCCCAGCATTTT. Amino acids: CASSYTGTDSNQPQHF.

The rearrangement joins TRBV11-3 to TRBJ2-1; TRBD2 agrees at 14 bases. V shed 6 bases and J 9 bases; nucleotides not matched to a gene: 4. The CDR3 is made up of 14 amino acids. Germline values: CDR1 SGHNT, CDR2 YENEEA. The CDR3 protein is CASSPGLAGAEQFF. As DNA, the CDR3 is TGTGCCAGCAGTCCGGGACTAGCGGGAGCTGAGCAGTTCTTC. Based on the CDR3 plus reference TRBV11-3 and TRBJ2-1, the full variable domain is EAGVVQSPRYKIIEKKQPVAFWCNPISGHNTLYWYLQNLGQGPELLIRYENEEAVDDSQLPKDRFSAERLKGVDSTLKIQPAELGDSAVYLCASSPGLAGAEQFFGPGTRLTVL.

The rearrangement links TRBV2 to TRBJ1-3, with 8 bases aligning to TRBD1. Unmatched junction bases numbered 1, after V lost 6 bases and J lost 0 bases. The CDR3 spans 14 residues. CDR1 and CDR2 from the germline V gene are SNHLY and FYNNEI. In DNA, the CDR3 is TGTGCCAGCAGCCAGGGGGCCTCTGGAAACACCATATATTTT. It codes for CASSQGASGNTIYF.

The rearrangement uses TRBV9 and TRBJ2-2, with 8 bases that match TRBD2. This CDR3 has 16 residues. J was trimmed by 5 bases and V by 0 bases; bases with no gene match: 6. Germline values: CDR1 SGDLS, CDR2 YYNGEE. CDR3 residues: CASSVGAGGETGELFF. In nucleotides, the CDR3 is TGTGCCAGCAGCGTAGGGGCGGGAGGAGAGACCGGGGAGCTGTTTTTT.